These 29 T cell receptor beta chains originate from one sample sequenced in a study of cytomegalovirus exposure and HLA in healthy donors. The PCR ran on 60 Vbeta and 13 Jbeta primers. Clones were read by immunoSEQ multiplex PCR, and TCRdb kept only the in-frame ones, dropping some. The top ten clones hold 5% to 7% of a sample with 160,000 or so clones, over 60% of them seen once. Sequencing used PBMCs. The receptors stem from a man in his forties in good health and CMV-seropositive.

The chain employs TRBV10-1 and TRBJ2-7; D might be TRBD1 (5 bases). V was cut by 1 base and J by 6 bases, with 10 bases left in between. Germline assignment: CDR1 WNHNN and CDR2 SYGVQD (reference sequence). The CDR3 runs to 13 residues. CDR3 amino acids: CASSEYRGGEQYF. CDR3 bases: TGCGCCAGCAGTGAGTATAGGGGTGGCGAGCAGTACTTC.

The rearrangement joins TRBV5-4 to TRBJ2-1; 9 bases line up with TRBD2. The CDR3 sequence is 16 residues long. Germline-derived CDR1 and CDR2 are SGHNT and YYREEE (reference sequence). The junction had 11 bases not matched to a gene; V was cut back by 0 bases and J by 10 bases. The CDR3 region is CASSLATGSGSGEQFF. DNA for the CDR3: TGTGCCAGCAGCTTGGCCACGGGTAGCGGGAGTGGCGAGCAGTTCTTC.

The V and J genes are TRBV2 and TRBJ2-1; 8 nucleotides line up with TRBD1. V was pared by 5 bases and J by 5 bases, with 2 bases of the junction left unmatched. From germline, CDR1 is SNHLY and CDR2 FYNNEI. This CDR3 spans 13 amino acids. DNA of the CDR3: TGTGCCAGCAGTCTGGACAGGGACAATGAGCAGTTCTTC. This sequence encodes CASSLDRDNEQFF.

The CDR3: CASSLSQGAFGNTIYF. The CDR3 nucleotides read TGTGCCAGCAGTTTGAGCCAGGGGGCTTTTGGAAACACCATATATTTT. The V and J genes are TRBV28 and TRBJ1-3; 8 nucleotides agree with TRBD1. Looked up from germline, CDR1 is MDHEN and CDR2 is SYDVKM. The CDR3 has 16 amino acids. The junction had 7 bases not matched to a gene; V was cut back by 3 bases and J by 3 bases.

The chain has TRBV7-9 and TRBJ2-1; the match to TRBD2 covers 7 bases. J was trimmed by 0 bases and V by 11 bases; bases with no gene match: 19. CDR1 and CDR2 from the germline V gene are SEHNR and FQNEAQ (reference sequence). The CDR3 contains 18 residues. CDR3 protein: CAQDGGRARESSYNEQFF. CDR3 nucleotides: TGTGCCCAAGATGGGGGGAGGGCCCGGGAGAGCTCCTACAATGAGCAGTTCTTC. The full variable domain, in which reference TRBV7-9 and TRBJ2-1 provide the parts outside the CDR3, is DTGVSQNPRHKITKRGQNVTFRCDPISEHNRLYWYRQTLGQGPEFLTYFQNEAQLEKSRLLSDRFSAERPKGSFSTLEIQRTEQGDSAMYLCAQDGGRARESSYNEQFFGPGTRLTVL.

The chain employs TRBV19 and TRBJ2-2, with TRBD2 matching 9 bases. Germline V CDR1 and CDR2: LNHDA, SQIVND (reference sequence). The V segment lost 6 bases and the J segment 1 base; nucleotides outside the gene matches: 3. There are 15 residues in the CDR3. The CDR3 reads CASRGLAVNTGELFF. The CDR3 nucleotides read TGTGCCAGTAGGGGACTAGCAGTGAACACCGGGGAGCTGTTTTTT.

The chain employs TRBV5-1 and TRBJ2-7, with 9 bases that match TRBD1. V lost 2 bases to trimming and J lost 5 bases; unmatched junction nucleotides: 5. The germline V gene encodes CDR1 SGHRS and CDR2 YFSETQ. The CDR3 is 14 amino acids. The CDR3 sequence is CASSFRQGDHEQYF. The CDR3 coding sequence is TGCGCCAGCAGCTTCCGACAGGGGGACCACGAGCAGTACTTC.

The genes are TRBV7-3 and TRBJ2-5; 12 positions agree with TRBD2. The CDR3 extends over 14 amino acids. V trimming: 5 bases; J trimming: 4 bases; junction bases outside the gene matches: 2. Germline V gene sequence: CDR1 SGHTA, CDR2 FQGTGA. The CDR3 reads CASSTGLAGETQYF. In DNA, the CDR3 is TGTGCCAGCAGCACGGGACTAGCGGGAGAGACCCAGTACTTC. Full variable domain (remainder filled in from reference TRBV7-3 and TRBJ2-5): GAGVSQTPSNKVTEKGKYVELRCDPISGHTALYWYRQSLGQGPEFLIYFQGTGAADDSGLPNDRFFAVRPEGSVSTLKIQRTERGDSAVYLCASSTGLAGETQYFGPGTRLLVL.

The gene calls are TRBV5-4 and TRBJ2-5, with D possibly matching TRBD2 (5 bases). V lost 4 bases and J lost 0, with 25 bases in between. Germline values: CDR1 SGHNT, CDR2 YYREEE (reference sequence). The CDR3 spans 19 residues. CDR3 nucleotide sequence: TGTGCCAGCAGCCTGGGCTTGGGTCTTCGGGGAACGAACCAAGAGACCCAGTACTTC. Its translation is CASSLGLGLRGTNQETQYF.

This clone was seen only a few times. The genes are TRBV19 and TRBJ1-5, with D hard to call. The CDR3 is 16 residues long. Trimming stripped 3 bases from V and 0 bases from J, with 12 bases between. Germline V gene data show CDR1 as LNHDA and CDR2 as SQIVND (reference sequence). The DNA of the CDR3 is TGTGCCAGTAGTATCAGTCGGCGGGATAGCAATCAGCCCCAGCATTTT. Amino acids: CASSISRRDSNQPQHF.

The chain recombines TRBV28 with TRBJ1-1; the D gene is possibly TRBD1 (6 bases). The CDR3 extends over 15 amino acids. Germline loops: CDR1 MDHEN, CDR2 SYDVKM. Deletions cut 5 bases from V and 4 bases from J, with 17 bases between. The DNA for the CDR3 is TGTGCCAGCAGTCTGTCCGGGGGGCCAGTCACTGAAGCTTTCTTT. It translates to CASSLSGGPVTEAFF.

The V call is TRBV6-5, the J call TRBJ1-5; D perhaps matches TRBD1 (6 bases). Per the germline V gene, CDR1 is MNHEY and CDR2 is SVGAGI. V gave up 5 bases and J gave up 6 bases, with 17 bases separating them. This CDR3 is built from 15 residues. The CDR3 nucleotides read TGTGCCAGCAGTCCCCGACCGGGACACGGTCAGCCCCAGCATTTT. Translated, it gives CASSPRPGHGQPQHF.

The count of this clone is one. The V and J genes are TRBV9 and TRBJ2-5; D is perhaps TRBD1 (6 bases). V shed 5 bases and J shed 2 bases, with 13 bases lying between them. Per germline, CDR1 SGDLS and CDR2 YYNGEE. The CDR3 has 14 amino acids. The CDR3 DNA sequence: TGTGCCAGCAGTCGATCGACAGGACAAGAGACCCAGTACTTC. Protein product: CASSRSTGQETQYF.

This rearrangement joins TRBV29-1 to TRBJ1-2, with 11 bases aligning to TRBD1. Germline V gives CDR1 SQVTM, CDR2 ANQGSEA. The CDR3 contains 15 residues. V was clipped by 1 base and J by 2 bases; unmatched bases: 3. The CDR3: CSVEGGTGGNYGYTF. In DNA, the CDR3 is TGCAGCGTTGAAGGGGGGACAGGGGGGAACTATGGCTACACCTTC.

This clone was picked up a small number of times. The chain links TRBV7-2 to TRBJ2-5; 11 bases match TRBD2. The CDR3 contains 16 residues. CDR1 SGHTA and CDR2 FQGNSA come from the germline V gene. Trimming took 5 bases from V and 0 from J; bases not matched to a gene: 5. The CDR3 bases are TGTGCCAGCAGCCCCCGACTAGCGGGATACCAAGAGACCCAGTACTTC. Its protein is CASSPRLAGYQETQYF.

This chain connects TRBV5-1 to TRBJ2-1; TRBD1 matches 7 bases. Trimming removed 6 bases from V and 0 bases from J; junction bases left unmatched: 6. CDR1 is SGHRS, CDR2 YFSETQ, per germline. The CDR3 contains 15 residues. This chain's CDR3 is CASNGQASSYNEQFF. The CDR3 nucleotides read TGCGCCAGCAACGGACAGGCGAGCTCCTACAATGAGCAGTTCTTC.

This chain joins TRBV2 and TRBJ2-3; D possibly corresponds to TRBD2 (6 bases). The CDR3 has 11 amino acids. Germline V lookup: CDR1 SNHLY, CDR2 FYNNEI. The V end was cut by 8 bases, the J end by 3 bases, with 6 bases between. The CDR3 loop reads CASGGTDTQYF. The CDR3 DNA reads TGTGCCAGCGGGGGGACAGATACGCAGTATTTT.

As to this clone: The sample holds other DNA sequences that translate to the same CDR3. The chain has TRBV5-1 and TRBJ2-5; 7 bases are a match to TRBD1. This CDR3 contains 15 residues. Trimming took 0 bases from V and 3 from J; bases not matched to a gene: 5. Looked up from germline, CDR1 is SGHRS and CDR2 is YFSETQ. The CDR3 region has the DNA TGCGCCAGCAGCTTGGCGGGTACAGGGGAAGAGACCCAGTACTTC. This codes for CASSLAGTGEETQYF.

This clone was seen a handful of times. The chain uses TRBV5-1 and TRBJ2-1; 14 bases are shared with TRBD2. With V trimmed by 4 bases and J by 1 base, 4 bases remained unmatched. This CDR3 contains 17 residues. From germline, CDR1 is SGHRS and CDR2 YFSETQ. CDR3 sequence reads: CASSAGLAGVSYNEQFF. CDR3 DNA sequence: TGCGCCAGCAGCGCGGGACTAGCGGGAGTATCCTACAATGAGCAGTTCTTC.

This chain uses TRBV7-6 with TRBJ2-5; 8 positions agree with TRBD2. With 5 bases clipped from V and 0 bases from J, the junction kept 20 bases outside the gene matches. CDR1 and CDR2 (germline): SGHVS, FNYEAQ. The CDR3 has 20 residues. The CDR3 loop reads CASSDTPRTSLQTHQETQYF. The CDR3 DNA follows: TGTGCCAGCAGCGATACCCCCCGGACTAGCCTTCAAACGCACCAAGAGACCCAGTACTTC.

V gene TRBV7-9 combines with J gene TRBJ1-2, with D tentatively TRBD1 (5 bases). Germline-derived CDR1 and CDR2 are SEHNR and FQNEAQ (reference sequence). This CDR3 is 14 amino acids long. Trimming removed 6 bases at V and 2 bases at J, with 13 bases between. The CDR3 region has the DNA TGTGCCAGCAGAGCGCAGGGATCGAACTATGGCTACACCTTC. Translated, it gives CASRAQGSNYGYTF.

The V and J genes are TRBV5-1 and TRBJ2-1; a weak D match, TRBD1 (6 bases). CDR3 size: 14 residues. Per germline, CDR1 SGHRS and CDR2 YFSETQ. V lost 4 bases and J lost 14, with 22 bases in between. CDR3 protein: CASSAPSPGTTKFF. CDR3 DNA sequence: TGCGCCAGCAGCGCGCCGAGCCCCGGGACAACTAAGTTCTTC.

The rearrangement uses TRBV5-1 and TRBJ2-7, with D maybe TRBD1 (6 bases). Trimming took off 0 bases at V and 5 bases at J, with 15 bases between the two ends. The CDR3 is 15 amino acids. Germline loops: CDR1 SGHRS, CDR2 YFSETQ. The chain's CDR3 is CASSLVSQGMDEQYF. CDR3 DNA sequence: TGCGCCAGCAGCTTGGTTAGTCAGGGGATGGACGAGCAGTACTTC. Full variable domain (outside the CDR3, taken from reference TRBV5-1 and TRBJ2-7): KAGVTQTPRYLIKTRGQQVTLSCSPISGHRSVSWYQQTPGQGLQFLFEYFSETQRNKGNFPGRFSGRQFSNSRSEMNVSTLELGDSALYLCASSLVSQGMDEQYFGPGTRLTVT.

This chain uses TRBV5-1 with TRBJ1-5; unclear D gene. Germline CDR1 SGHRS, CDR2 YFSETQ. The CDR3 spans 16 residues. The ends were cut back, 3 bases at V and 5 bases at J, with 18 bases in the middle. The CDR3 is CASSSQVGVSHQPQHF. The CDR3 nucleotides are TGCGCCAGCAGCTCTCAGGTCGGGGTTTCGCATCAGCCCCAGCATTTT. Supplemented by reference TRBV5-1 and TRBJ1-5, the full variable domain reads KAGVTQTPRYLIKTRGQQVTLSCSPISGHRSVSWYQQTPGQGLQFLFEYFSETQRNKGNFPGRFSGRQFSNSRSEMNVSTLELGDSALYLCASSSQVGVSHQPQHFGDGTRLSIL.

The chain uses TRBV6-4 and TRBJ1-2; D perhaps matches TRBD1 (5 bases). V lost 6 bases and J 6 bases, leaving 20 bases between the germline ends. The CDR3 extends over 15 amino acids. Germline V gene lookup returns CDR1 MRHNA and CDR2 SNTAGT. The CDR3 DNA sequence: TGTGCCAGCAGACGAGGACACCATGAGCCGGATGGCTACACCTTC. Protein sequence: CASRRGHHEPDGYTF.

The chain links TRBV5-1 to TRBJ2-2; D unclear. The CDR3 consists of 15 residues. With 0 bases removed from V and 6 bases from J, the gap between germline ends came to 12 bases. The germline V gene has CDR1 SGHRS and CDR2 YFSETQ. In DNA form, the CDR3 reads TGCGCCAGCAGCTTGGGACTCGGATTTGCCGGGGAGCTGTTTTTT. Amino acid sequence: CASSLGLGFAGELFF.

The rearrangement links TRBV19 to TRBJ2-1; 8 bases map to TRBD2. Germline V gene lookup returns CDR1 LNHDA and CDR2 SQIVND (reference sequence). The J segment lost 4 bases and the V segment lost 6 bases, leaving 8 bases of the junction unmatched. This CDR3 is built from 15 residues. In nucleotides, the CDR3 is TGTGCCAGTAGGCTGAGACTAGCGTCGTACAATGAGCAGTTCTTC. Amino acid sequence: CASRLRLASYNEQFF. Filled out from reference TRBV19 and TRBJ2-1, the complete variable domain reads DGGITQSPKYLFRKEGQNVTLSCEQNLNHDAMYWYRQDPGQGLRLIYYSQIVNDFQKGDIAEGYSVSREKKESFPLTVTSAQKNPTAFYLCASRLRLASYNEQFFGPGTRLTVL.

V usage is TRBV6-5 and J usage is TRBJ1-2, with TRBD1 matching over 8 bases. Germline CDR1 reads MNHEY; CDR2 reads SVGAGI. V was pared by 2 bases and J by 10 bases, with 12 bases of the junction left unmatched. This CDR3 has 15 amino acids. The chain's CDR3 is CASSYRPGTGSYYTF. The CDR3 nucleotides read TGTGCCAGCAGTTACCGACCCGGGACAGGATCATACTACACCTTC.

This clone showed up just once. This chain connects TRBV5-1 to TRBJ2-6, with 7 positions matching TRBD2. This CDR3 region has 17 residues. J gave up 8 bases and V 0 bases, and 11 bases lay outside the gene matches. CDR1 is SGHRS, CDR2 YFSETQ, per germline. The CDR3 reads CASSLVLASLNSNVLTF. CDR3 DNA sequence: TGCGCCAGCAGCTTGGTACTAGCGAGCCTTAACTCCAACGTCCTGACTTTC.